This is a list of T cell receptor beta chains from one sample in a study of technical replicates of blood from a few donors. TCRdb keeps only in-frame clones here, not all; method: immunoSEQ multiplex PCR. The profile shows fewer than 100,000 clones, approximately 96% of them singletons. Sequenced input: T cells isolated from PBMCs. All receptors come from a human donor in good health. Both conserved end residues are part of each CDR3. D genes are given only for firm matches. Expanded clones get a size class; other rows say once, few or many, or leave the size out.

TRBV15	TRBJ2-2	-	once	TGTGCCACCAGCAGAGACAGGGGATCGGGGGAGCTGTTTTTT	CATSRDRGSGELFF
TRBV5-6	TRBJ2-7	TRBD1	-	TGTGCCAGCAGCAGGGGGACAGGGGGATTCTACGAGCAGTACTTC	CASSRGTGGFYEQYF
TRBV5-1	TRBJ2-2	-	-	TGCGCCAGCAGCTTATCGAGCACCGGGGAGCTGTTTTTT	CASSLSSTGELFF
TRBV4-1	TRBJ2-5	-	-	TGCGCCAGCAGCCAAGCGGGGGGCTTGCAAGAGACCCAGTACTTC	CASSQAGGLQETQYF
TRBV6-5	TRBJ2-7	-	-	TGTGCCAGCAGTCCCCTATACGGGAGTTCCTACGAGCAGTACTTC	CASSPLYGSSYEQYF
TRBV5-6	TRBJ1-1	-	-	TGTGCCAGCAGCTCTTTGGGGGGCACTGAAGCTTTCTTT	CASSSLGGTEAFF
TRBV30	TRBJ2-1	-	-	TGTGCCTGGCACCCCGGGGTCTCCTACAATGAGCAGTTCTTC	CAWHPGVSYNEQFF
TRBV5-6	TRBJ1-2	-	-	TGTGCCAGCAGCTACCCAAGAGAAGGCTACACCTTC	CASSYPREGYTF
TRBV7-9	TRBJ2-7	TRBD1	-	TGTGCCAGCAGCTTAGTCCGGGACAGGGCCCCCTACGAGCAGTACTTC	CASSLVRDRAPYEQYF
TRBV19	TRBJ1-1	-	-	TGTGCCAGTAGTATAATCCCCAACCTAGGAGGCACTGAAGCTTTCTTT	CASSIIPNLGGTEAFF
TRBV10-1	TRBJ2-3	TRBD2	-	TGCGCCAGCAGTGATCGTTTAGCGGGGGCGATAGATACGCAGTATTTT	CASSDRLAGAIDTQYF
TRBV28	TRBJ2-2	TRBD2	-	TGTGCCAGCAGGGTGGGGACTAGCGGGATTATCACCACCGGGGAGCTGTTTTTT	CASRVGTSGIITTGELFF
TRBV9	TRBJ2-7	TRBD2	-	TGTGCCAGCAGCGCCCAAATAGCGGGAACAGCCTACGAGCAGTACTTC	CASSAQIAGTAYEQYF
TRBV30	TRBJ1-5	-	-	TGTGCCTGGAGTTCCCCGGGAAGCAATCAGCCCCAGCATTTT	CAWSSPGSNQPQHF
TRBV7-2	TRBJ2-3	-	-	TGTGCCAGCAGCTTCGGAGACGGGAGACCTCAGTATTTT	CASSFGDGRPQYF
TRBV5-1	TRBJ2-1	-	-	TGCGCCAGCAGCGGAGAGGTATCGCAGTTCTTC	CASSGEVSQFF
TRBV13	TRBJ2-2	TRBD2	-	TGTGCCAGCAGCTTAGCTCTAGCGGGGAACACCGGGGAGCTGTTTTTT	CASSLALAGNTGELFF
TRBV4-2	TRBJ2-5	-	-	TGTGCCAGCAGCCAAGATGGGGCCCAAGAGACCCAGTACTTC	CASSQDGAQETQYF
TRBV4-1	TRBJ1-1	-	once	TGCGCCAGCAGCCAAGGGGCCCGAACTGAAGCTTTCTTT	CASSQGARTEAFF
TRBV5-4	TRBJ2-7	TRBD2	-	TGTGCCAGCAGCTGGACTAGCCGCCCTAGCGAGCAGTACTTC	CASSWTSRPSEQYF
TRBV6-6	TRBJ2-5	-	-	TGTGCCAGCAGTTATCTCCCAGAGACCCAGTACTTC	CASSYLPETQYF
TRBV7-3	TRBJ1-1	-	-	TGTGCCAGCAGCTTAAGCCACAACCCGAACACTGAAGCTTTCTTT	CASSLSHNPNTEAFF
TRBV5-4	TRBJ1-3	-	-	TGTGCCAGCAGCTTGGCCGGGACATTCGGAAACACCATATATTTT	CASSLAGTFGNTIYF
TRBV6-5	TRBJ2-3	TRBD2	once	TGTGCCAGCAGTTACTCGATCACTAGCGGAACAGATACGCAGTATTTT	CASSYSITSGTDTQYF
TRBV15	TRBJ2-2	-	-	TGTGCCACCAGCGCGTCTGGGGAGCTGTTTTTT	CATSASGELFF
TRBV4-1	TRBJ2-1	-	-	TGCGCCAGCAGCCAAGGGACATTCGCTGAGCAGTTCTTC	CASSQGTFAEQFF
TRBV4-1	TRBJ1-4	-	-	TGCGCCAGCAGCCAAGGGACATCGGTTGAAAAACTGTTTTTT	CASSQGTSVEKLFF
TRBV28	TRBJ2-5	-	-	TGTGCCAGCAGCCTGAACTATTTCCAAGAGACCCAGTACTTC	CASSLNYFQETQYF
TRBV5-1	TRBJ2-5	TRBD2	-	TGCGCCAGCAGCTTCGGTCTAGGACTAGCGGGAGACGATTTAAAGACCCAGTACTTC	CASSFGLGLAGDDLKTQYF
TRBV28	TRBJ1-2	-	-	TGTGCCAGCAGGGAAGGGATAGGGGACTATGGCTACACCTTC	CASREGIGDYGYTF
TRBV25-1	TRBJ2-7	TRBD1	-	TGTGCCACTAGTACACTTCAGGGGGCAGGAAAATCTAACGAGCAGTACTTC	CATSTLQGAGKSNEQYF
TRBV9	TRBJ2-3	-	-	TGTGCCAGCAGCGTAGTCGGATCAGGGGAGCATACGCAGTATTTT	CASSVVGSGEHTQYF
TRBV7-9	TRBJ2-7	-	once	TGTGCCAGCAGCTTAGGATACAGGGAAACGGACTACGAGCAGTACTTC	CASSLGYRETDYEQYF
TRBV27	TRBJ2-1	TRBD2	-	TGTGCCAGCAGTTTACGCGTGGGGGGGAGCAATGAGCAGTTCTTC	CASSLRVGGSNEQFF
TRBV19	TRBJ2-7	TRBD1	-	TGTGCCAGTAGTATCCAAGGGACAGGAGACTACGAGCAGTACTTC	CASSIQGTGDYEQYF
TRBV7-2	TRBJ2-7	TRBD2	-	TGTGCCAGCAGCTTGGTAGCGGGGGGCACCTACGAGCAGTACTTC	CASSLVAGGTYEQYF
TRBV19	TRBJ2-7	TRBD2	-	TGTGCCAGTAGTATCGCAGCGGGGAGCCCCTACGAGCAGTACTTC	CASSIAAGSPYEQYF
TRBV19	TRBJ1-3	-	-	TGTGCCAGTAGTATAAAGGGGGATAGTGGAAACACCATATATTTT	CASSIKGDSGNTIYF
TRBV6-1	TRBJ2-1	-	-	TGTGCCGGAAGCCCGAGGGGGTCCCCAACCAATGAGCAGTTCTTC	CAGSPRGSPTNEQFF
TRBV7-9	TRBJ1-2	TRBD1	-	TGTGCCAGCAGCACACAGGGGGGCTACTATGGCTACACCTTC	CASSTQGGYYGYTF
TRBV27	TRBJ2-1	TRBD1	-	TGTGGCTCCGGGACAGCGATAAATGAGCAGTTCTTC	CGSGTAINEQFF
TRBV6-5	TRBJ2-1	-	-	TGTGCCAGCACCTCCGGGACTCGCAAGTTCTTC	CASTSGTRKFF
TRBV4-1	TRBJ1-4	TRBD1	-	TGCGCCAGCAGCTATACACCAAACCGGGACAGGGGTCTCCTCAGGGTATTGTTTTTT	CASSYTPNRDRGLLRVLFF
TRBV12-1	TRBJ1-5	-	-	-	CASSFAPGTGNSNQPQHF
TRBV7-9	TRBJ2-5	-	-	TGTGCCAGCAGCAGCTACAGGGCTCAAGAGACCCAGTACTTC	CASSSYRAQETQYF
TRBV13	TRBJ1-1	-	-	TGTGCCAGCAGCTTAAGGGGGAAGATTGACACTGAAGCTTTCTTT	CASSLRGKIDTEAFF
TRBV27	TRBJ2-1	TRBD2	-	TGTGCCAGCAGTTCCGGGACTAGCGGTTACAATGAGCAGTTCTTC	CASSSGTSGYNEQFF
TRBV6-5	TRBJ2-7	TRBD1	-	TGTGCCAGCAGCGATTTTTTGGGACAGGGGGTCGAGCAGTACTTC	CASSDFLGQGVEQYF
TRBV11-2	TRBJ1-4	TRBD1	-	TGTGCCAGCAGCCGGGGACAGTCAAATGAAAAACTGTTTTTT	CASSRGQSNEKLFF
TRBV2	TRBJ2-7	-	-	TGTGCCAGCAGTCCCAGCGCCGTAGGGGGGGGTAAGCAGTACTTC	CASSPSAVGGGKQYF
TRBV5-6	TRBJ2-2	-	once	TGTGCCAGCAGCTCGGACAGTTACACCGGGGAGCTGTTTTTT	CASSSDSYTGELFF
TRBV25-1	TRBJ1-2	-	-	TGTGCCAGCAGTACAGGGCCCTCCTATGGCTACACCTTC	CASSTGPSYGYTF
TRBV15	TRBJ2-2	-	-	TGTGCCACCAGCGCTTCCCTAGACGGGGAGCTGTTTTTT	CATSASLDGELFF
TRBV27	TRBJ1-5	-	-	TGTGCCAGCAGCTCAGCCGTTAGCGGAGGCAATCAGCCCCAGCATTTT	CASSSAVSGGNQPQHF